Listed here are 20 T cell receptor beta chains from one sample, sequenced in a study of T cells in Graves' hyperthyroidism and ophthalmopathy. Using RNA transcripts as the source, TCR beta CDR3 regions were amplified. Carried out on the TCR CDR3, a first-round RT-PCR used the HTBI primer set. MiXCR, applied by TCRdb to the multiplex PCR reads, yields one record per CDR3 protein. Found here are fewer than 45,000 distinct CDR3 sequences, about 50% of them singletons; the top ten hold approximately 6.2%. The sequencing sample was made of blood. The source is a woman in her forties or fifties with Graves' hyperthyroidism that later progressed to Graves' ophthalmopathy.

This clonotype was found a few times. The chain carries TRBV19 and TRBJ2-3; possible D gene TRBD2, 6 bases. This CDR3 is 13 amino acids long. Trimming took 6 bases from V and 1 from J, leaving 8 bases between them. Germline CDR1 is LNHDA and CDR2 is SQIVND (reference sequence). The DNA of the CDR3 is TGTGCCAGTAGGACTAGAGGCACAGATACGCAGTATTTT. Translated, it gives CASRTRGTDTQYF.

The V and J genes are TRBV7-2 and TRBJ1-4; D is possibly TRBD1 (5 bases). The V end was cut by 5 bases, the J end by 8 bases, with 15 bases between. The CDR3 spans 14 residues. The V gene's germline CDR1 is SGHTA and CDR2 FQGNSA. The chain's CDR3 is CASSTAGFSEKLFF. The CDR3 DNA follows: TGTGCCAGCAGCACGGCAGGGTTTAGCGAAAAACTGTTTTTT.

In this sample, this clonotype turned up many times. The chain has TRBV28 and TRBJ1-6; D is undetermined. Germline V gives CDR1 MDHEN, CDR2 SYDVKM. With 10 bases removed from V and 7 bases from J, the gap between germline ends came to 14 bases. The CDR3 is made up of 13 amino acids. The CDR3 protein is CATGRTRNSPLHF. In DNA form, the CDR3 reads TGTGCCACCGGAAGGACCCGGAATTCACCCCTCCACTTT.

This clonotype was observed many times. The V and J genes are TRBV6-1 and TRBJ2-1; 10 bases fit TRBD2. The length of the CDR3 is 15 residues. Losses at the gene ends were 7 bases for V and 3 bases for J; bases not matched to a gene: 6. CDR1 and CDR2 from the germline V gene are MNHNS and SASEGT. The CDR3 region is CASIPGLAYYNEQFF. As DNA, the CDR3 is TGTGCCAGCATCCCGGGACTAGCGTACTACAATGAGCAGTTCTTC.

This chain joins TRBV7-2 and TRBJ2-5; D is unresolved. CDR3 length: 14 residues. Germline-derived CDR1 and CDR2 are SGHTA and FQGNSA. V lost 0 bases and J lost 13, with 18 bases in between. CDR3 in amino acids: CASSLAHRKENRYF. The CDR3, as DNA: TGTGCCAGCAGCTTAGCTCACAGAAAAGAGAACCGGTACTTC.

There are many counts of this clonotype. The chain carries TRBV20-1 and TRBJ1-2; 7 bases match TRBD1. CDR1 and CDR2 from the germline V gene are DFQATT and SNEGSKA (reference sequence). V trimming: 6 bases; J trimming: 7 bases; junction bases outside the gene matches: 17. This CDR3 comprises 15 residues. The CDR3 nucleotides read TGCAGTGCCCGGGGGACAGCAGAAGTCGGGTTTGGCTACACCTTC. As protein: CSARGTAEVGFGYTF.

In this sample, this clonotype turned up many times. The rearrangement joins TRBV12-2 to TRBJ2-7; the D call of TRBD2 is as the table states it, not checked on the DNA. TRBV12-2 is noted as a pseudogene. CDR3 size: 16 residues. Here the CDR3 reads CASRQTSGREIYEQYF. CDR3 DNA: TGTGCAAGTCGTCAGACTAGCGGGAGGGAGATATACGAGCAGTACTTC.

Many counts were recorded for this clonotype. V is TRBV5-1 and J is TRBJ2-1; 11 bases are shared with TRBD2. V was pared by 5 bases and J by 3 bases, with 4 bases of the junction left unmatched. The germline CDR1 and CDR2 sequences are SGHRS and YFSETQ. There are 15 residues in the CDR3. The CDR3 reads CASRGTSGNYNEQFF. DNA for the CDR3: TGCGCCAGCAGGGGGACTAGCGGTAACTACAATGAGCAGTTCTTC. The variable domain in full, with the rest retrieved from reference TRBV5-1 and TRBJ2-1, is KAGVTQTPRYLIKTRGQQVTLSCSPISGHRSVSWYQQTPGQGLQFLFEYFSETQRNKGNFPGRFSGRQFSNSRSEMNVSTLELGDSALYLCASRGTSGNYNEQFFGPGTRLTVL.

The V and J genes are TRBV6-2 or TRBV6-3 and TRBJ1-5; 10 nucleotides match TRBD1. The V gene's germline CDR1 is MNHEY and CDR2 SVGEGT. The CDR3 sequence is 19 residues long. V shed 6 bases, J shed 10 bases, and the junction held 24 bases outside the gene matches. Here the CDR3 DNA reads TGTGCCAGCAGGGGGGGACAGGGGCTCGGGAACCCTAGGCTCCATCCCCAGCATTTT. Protein: CASRGGQGLGNPRLHPQHF.

In this sample, this clonotype turned up many times. The chain has TRBV6-5 and TRBJ1-6; D is ambiguous. Trimming cost V 0 bases and J 9 bases, with 15 bases left between them. Germline CDR1 reads MNHEY; CDR2 reads SVGAGI. This CDR3 has 16 residues. This chain's CDR3 is CASSYSIVPLFSPLHF. CDR3 sequence (DNA): TGTGCCAGCAGTTACTCGATTGTACCCCTTTTTTCACCCCTCCACTTT.

This clonotype was seen repeatedly, ten times or more. The chain combines TRBV4-2 with TRBJ1-1; 7 bases align to TRBD1. Germline loops: CDR1 LGHNA, CDR2 YNFKEQ. The CDR3 runs 17 residues. The J segment lost 0 bases and the V segment lost 3 bases, leaving 10 bases of the junction unmatched. CDR3 DNA sequence: TGTGCCAGCAGCCAGGGGGCTTTGACAGGGCTGAACACTGAAGCTTTCTTT. Translation gives CASSQGALTGLNTEAFF.

The rearrangement links TRBV6-5 to TRBJ1-2, with D maybe TRBD1 (5 bases). V was shortened by 6 bases and J by 1 base, with 33 bases between the two germline ends. The CDR3 is 21 amino acids. Germline V gene data show CDR1 as MNHEY and CDR2 as SVGAGI. The CDR3 sequence: CASSLDVGLNTGEKINYGYTF. CDR3 nucleotide sequence: TGTGCCAGCAGCCTCGACGTGGGACTGAACACCGGGGAGAAAATTAACTATGGCTACACCTTC.

The rearrangement links TRBV5-1 to TRBJ1-4, with 9 bases aligning to TRBD1. Germline CDR1 SGHRS, CDR2 YFSETQ. This CDR3 comprises 14 residues. V gave up 4 bases and J gave up 7 bases; unmatched junction bases: 5. The DNA for the CDR3 is TGCGCCAGCAGCGACGACAGGGGGGGTGAAAAACTGTTTTTT. Translation: CASSDDRGGEKLFF.

This clonotype appeared a single time. The V call is TRBV5-1, the J call TRBJ2-1; D possibly corresponds to TRBD1 (5 bases). Germline values: CDR1 SGHRS, CDR2 YFSETQ. Deletions cut 0 bases from V and 5 bases from J, with 12 bases between. The length of the CDR3 is 15 residues. DNA of the CDR3: TGCGCCAGCAGCTTGGAACAGGCGGCGAACAATGAGCAGTTCTTC. It codes for CASSLEQAANNEQFF.

This clonotype was counted at least ten times. This may stem from a read error, because a much larger clone lies one nucleotide away. The J gene is TRBJ2-5, the V gene TRBV4-1; 10 positions agree with TRBD2. CDR1 is MGHRA, CDR2 YSYEKL, per germline. The CDR3 has 16 residues. The CDR3 bases are TGCGCCGGCAGCCAAGTTCCCCTAGCGGGAGCAGAGACCCAGTACTTC. It yields the protein CAGSQVPLAGAETQYF.

The sample holds many counts of this clonotype. The chain carries TRBV20-1 and TRBJ1-2, with 9 bases lining up with TRBD1. The CDR3 runs to 14 residues. Germline assignment: CDR1 DFQATT and CDR2 SNEGSKA (reference sequence). The trim removed 3 bases at V and 10 bases at J, leaving 12 bases unmatched. CDR3 nucleotides: TGCAGTGCTAGCGATTTGACAGGGGGTTTTGACTACACCTTC. It yields the protein CSASDLTGGFDYTF.

The table lists this clonotype with many counts. This chain connects TRBV20-1 to TRBJ2-1; 10 positions agree with TRBD1. The V gene end was trimmed by 5 bases and the J gene end by 3 bases; junction bases not matched to a gene: 13. CDR1 and CDR2 from the germline V gene are DFQATT and SNEGSKA (reference sequence). This CDR3 region has 17 residues. For the CDR3, the DNA is TGCAGTGCTCTCGGACAGGGGGGGCGCGGGAGCTACAATGAGCAGTTCTTC. Translated: CSALGQGGRGSYNEQFF.

This clonotype was detected ten times or more. The chain recombines TRBV12-3 or TRBV12-4 with TRBJ2-7; D may be TRBD1 (6 bases). V was pared by 5 bases and J by 6 bases, with 20 bases between. The CDR3 is 15 residues long. CDR3 nucleotide sequence: TGTGCCAGCAGTGACGGACAGTTGGGCACTACCGAGCAGTACTTC. Its protein is CASSDGQLGTTEQYF.

The CDR3 region is CASSQDRGSGDTQYF. The CDR3 DNA sequence: TGTGCCAGCAGCCAAGATCGGGGGTCGGGAGATACGCAGTATTTT. This chain links TRBV14 with TRBJ2-3; TRBD2 might be the D (6 bases). The CDR3 is 15 residues long. With 0 bases removed from V and 5 bases from J, the gap between germline ends came to 12 bases. From germline, CDR1 is SGHDN and CDR2 FVKESK.

This clonotype was observed many times. The chain is built from TRBV11-2 and TRBJ2-5; D unclear. Germline loops: CDR1 SGHAT, CDR2 FQNNGV. There are 12 residues in the CDR3. Between the trimmed V and J ends, which lost 1 base and 5 bases, there was a span of 5 bases. CDR3 in DNA: TGTGCCAGCAGCTTAGGGCGGGAGACCCAGTACTTC. The encoded protein is CASSLGRETQYF.